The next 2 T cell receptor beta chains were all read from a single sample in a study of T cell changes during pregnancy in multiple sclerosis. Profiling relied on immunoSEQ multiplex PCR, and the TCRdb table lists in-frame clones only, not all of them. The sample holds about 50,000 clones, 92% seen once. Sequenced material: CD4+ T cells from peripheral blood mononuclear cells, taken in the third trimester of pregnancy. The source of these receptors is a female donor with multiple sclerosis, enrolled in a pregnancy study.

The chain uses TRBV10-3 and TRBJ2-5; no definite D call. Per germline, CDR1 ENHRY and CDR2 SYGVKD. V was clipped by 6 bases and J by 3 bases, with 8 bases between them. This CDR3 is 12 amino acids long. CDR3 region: CAISQVEETQYF. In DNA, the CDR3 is TGTGCCATCAGCCAGGTGGAAGAGACCCAGTACTTC.

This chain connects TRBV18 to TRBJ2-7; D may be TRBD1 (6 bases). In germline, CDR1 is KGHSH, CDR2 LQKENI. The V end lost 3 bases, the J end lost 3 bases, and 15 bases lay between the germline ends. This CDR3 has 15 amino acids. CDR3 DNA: TGTGCCAGCTCACCCCAGACAGGCGTAGGCTACGAGCAGTACTTC. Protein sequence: CASSPQTGVGYEQYF.